Given below is one T cell receptor (beta chain) in context. The antigen it recognizes is unknown. Per-base quality was not reported, and no clone a single base away is much larger than it. CDR1 and CDR2, per the germline V gene, are MDHEN and SYDVKM. The CDR3 has 15 amino acids, counting the end cysteine and phenylalanine. Just the 45-base CDR3 DNA is kept, in frame starting at base 1. The junction carries 9 bases between V and J, which are trimmed by 2 bases and 0 bases respectively. This specimen belongs to a study of molecular identifiers for immune sequencing clone quantification (dated by TCRdb to the late 2010s). Some background on the complete study: For a replicate experiment, RNA from around 20,000 or 100,000 naive CD8 T cells was divided into five aliquots, of which four were sequenced. CD8 T cells were used in a methods study to benchmark molecular-identifier clustering-based TCR repertoire sequencing (MIDCIRS) and TCR RNA copy counting.

The library relied on PCR. TCRdb shows the sequencer as NextSeq 500. Bulk TCR libraries were prepared as previously described, using TCR primers listed in Table S5. Purification of total RNA was performed with the Qiagen AllPrep DNA/RNA kit. Before analysis, reads from multiple sequencing runs of one library were combined. In the source study's methods: Reads were retained only if their TCR constant sequence matched exactly, and those retained reads were trimmed to 150 nt and grouped according to their 12-nt molecular barcodes. Reads within each barcode group were sub-clustered using a 15% Levenshtein threshold, and quality-weighted consensus sequences were constructed for each RNA molecule. Non-functional sequences were discarded, and so were lower-count sequences lying one edit away from another sequence. Based on fitting two negative binomial distributions, any barcode sub-cluster with under 20% of the maximum read count was discarded. TCRdb took the public reads, trimmed them with fastp at Q25, ran MiXCR for clone calling and kept in-frame beta chains. Rows are unified per CDR3 protein, each entry keeping the most common DNA and genes. In this record, the V and J calls reflect TCRdb's handling and not the investigators' own analysis. This sample is represented by hundreds of thousands of distinct CDR3 sequences; 24% of them were singletons. The ten top clones hold 0.74% of the sample.

Libraries of naive CD8 T cells were generated from about 21,000 to 970,000 sorted cells, with 10%, 30% or 50% of the purified RNA used. On a BD FACSAria II, naive CD8 T cells were FACS-sorted as CD8+CD4-CCR7+CD45RA+ and collected into RLT Plus buffer. Detection sensitivity was tested by spiking Jurkat RNA equal to some 11 TCR copies' worth into samples containing 20,000-1,000,000 naive CD8 T cells. CD8 T cells were enriched using RosetteSep CD8+ T Cell Enrichment Cocktail and Ficoll-Paque, and the enriched cells then underwent ACK red cell lysis. Summary of the overall study and its limitations: Spiked-in Jurkat TCR RNA (around eleven copies' worth), which is not part of the donor repertoire, was contained in the naive libraries. When barcode sub-clustering was not used, chimeric consensus sequences inflated TCR diversity, with chimeras reaching as high as 47%. Highly expanded clone sizes could be underestimated if identical TCR molecules share a barcode. Clones above 20 RNA copies held over 97% of molecules in CMV-specific effector cells but under 1% in naive cells. Modeling indicated about 3 TCR RNA copies recovered per cell, compared with approximately 10 by digital PCR, which implies a capture efficiency of about 27%. Spiked-in Jurkat TCR RNA equivalent to a single cell was reported to be detectable even among over 800,000 naive CD8 T cells.

The material sequenced was naive CD8+ T cells from blood, with Jurkat cell RNA spiked in. What the cell subset or site label conveys for this sample: FACS-sorted CD8+CD4-CCR7+CD45RA+ naive T cells. This TCR was sampled from a human donor in good health. Some libraries in this study had Jurkat cell RNA spiked in. The chain is assembled from TRBV28 and TRBJ2-3; perhaps TRBD2 is the D gene, with 5 bases matching. Here is the DNA: TGTGCCAGCAGTTTAAGGGCGGGCAGCACAGATACGCAGTATTTT. This gives the protein CASSLRAGSTDTQYF.